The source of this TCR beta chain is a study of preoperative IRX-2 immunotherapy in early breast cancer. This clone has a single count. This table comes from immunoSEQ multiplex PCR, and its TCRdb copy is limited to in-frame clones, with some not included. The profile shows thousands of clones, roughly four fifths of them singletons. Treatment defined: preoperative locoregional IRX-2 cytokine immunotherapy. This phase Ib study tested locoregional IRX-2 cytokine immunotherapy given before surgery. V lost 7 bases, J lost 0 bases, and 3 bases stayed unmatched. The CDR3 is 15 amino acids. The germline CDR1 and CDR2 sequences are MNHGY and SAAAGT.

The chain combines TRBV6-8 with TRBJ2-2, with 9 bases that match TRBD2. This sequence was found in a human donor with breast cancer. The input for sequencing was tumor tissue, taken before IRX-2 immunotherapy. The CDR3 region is CASNRLAANTGELFF. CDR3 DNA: TGTGCCAGCAACAGACTAGCGGCGAACACCGGGGAGCTGTTTTTT.